A selection of T cell receptor beta chains follows, all from one sample in a study of OX40 agonist ivuxolimab in advanced cancers. TCRdb's table, derived via immunoSEQ multiplex PCR, lists solely in-frame clones and lacks some. The sample consists of 40,000 or so clones, about 82% of them appearing once. The sequences come from CD4+ or CD8+ T cells sorted from blood, collected in a trial of the OX40 agonist ivuxolimab. These receptor sequences come from an adult with an advanced solid tumor such as melanoma, head and neck, liver or kidney cancer. Both conserved end residues are part of each CDR3. The D gene is left open where the match is weak. Where a row states a size, it is once, few, many or the class of an expanded clone; other rows omit it.

size	D	V	J	DNA	CDR3
NA	NA	TRBV5-4	TRBJ1-2	TGTGCCAGCACCTTGCGGCAGGCACACTATGGCTACACCTTC	CASTLRQAHYGYTF
NA	NA	TRBV7-3	TRBJ1-1	TGTGCCAGCAGACTGGACCCGAACACTGAAGCTTTCTTT	CASRLDPNTEAFF
NA	NA	TRBV5-1	TRBJ2-1	TGCGCCAGCAGCCCAAGGACAAGCTCCTACAATGAGCAGTTCTTC	CASSPRTSSYNEQFF
NA	TRBD2	TRBV9	TRBJ2-7	TGTGCCAGCAGCGTGGACCCGGGACTAGGGACCTACGAGCAGTACTTC	CASSVDPGLGTYEQYF
NA	TRBD2	TRBV2	TRBJ2-3	TGTGCCAGCAGTGGGGGCTTAGCGGGAGGGTCCACAGATACGCAGTATTTT	CASSGGLAGGSTDTQYF
NA	TRBD2	TRBV7-2	TRBJ2-1	TGTGCCAGCAGCTTAGCGCTAGCGGGAGTTGAGCAGTTCTTC	CASSLALAGVEQFF
NA	TRBD1	TRBV28	TRBJ2-7	TGTGCCAGCACCGAGGGACAGACCTCCTACGAGCAGTACTTC	CASTEGQTSYEQYF
NA	NA	TRBV6-1	TRBJ2-1	TGTGCCAGCAGAAGACTAGTAATTCACAATGAGCAGTTCTTC	CASRRLVIHNEQFF
NA	NA	TRBV30	TRBJ1-5	TGTGCCTGGAGTGTGGGCCAGGGCGGCAATCAGCCCCAGCATTTT	CAWSVGQGGNQPQHF
NA	NA	TRBV29-1	TRBJ2-7	TGCAGCGTTGTCACGGCCCACGAGCAGTACTTC	CSVVTAHEQYF
NA	NA	TRBV5-1	TRBJ1-5	TGCGCCAGCAGCTTAGGAGAGGTCAATCAGCCCCAGCATTTT	CASSLGEVNQPQHF
NA	NA	TRBV7-9	TRBJ1-6	TGTGCCAGCAGCCAACCCCGGACCCCTTTTGGTGATTCACCCCTCCACTTT	CASSQPRTPFGDSPLHF
NA	NA	TRBV5-1	TRBJ2-1	TGCGCCAGCAGCTTGAATGGCCCCTCTCATGAGCAGTTCTTC	CASSLNGPSHEQFF
NA	NA	TRBV18	TRBJ1-1	TGTGCCAGCTCACCACCTTTGGGGGTGAACACTGAAGCTTTCTTT	CASSPPLGVNTEAFF
NA	NA	TRBV5-1	TRBJ2-2	TGCGCCAGCAGCGGAGGGACTGATACCGGGGAGCTGTTTTTT	CASSGGTDTGELFF
NA	TRBD1	TRBV18	TRBJ1-1	TGTGCCAGCTCACCAGAAAGGAGGACAGGTTTTTTGAACACTGAAGCTTTCTTT	CASSPERRTGFLNTEAFF
NA	NA	TRBV5-1	TRBJ2-2	TGCGCCAGCAGCTTGATTGCAGGAGCGAACACCGGGGAGCTGTTTTTT	CASSLIAGANTGELFF
NA	TRBD2	TRBV10-1	TRBJ2-3	TGCGCCAGCAGTGAGTCCGGGACTAGCGGGAGGAAACGGCCTACGCAGTATTTT	CASSESGTSGRKRPTQYF
NA	NA	TRBV7-6	TRBJ2-2	TGTGCCAGCAGTCGGGACCAAAATACCGGGGAGCTGTTTTTT	CASSRDQNTGELFF
NA	NA	TRBV15	TRBJ1-2	TGTGCCACCAGCAGAGAACGCACCTATGGCTACACCTTC	CATSRERTYGYTF
NA	TRBD1	TRBV19	TRBJ1-4	TGTGCCAGTAGCCAGGGGGACAGTACTAATGAAAAACTGTTTTTT	CASSQGDSTNEKLFF
NA	TRBD1	TRBV4-1	TRBJ2-7	TGCGCCAGCAGCCCCTGGGACAGACAGGGGTACGAGCAGTACTTC	CASSPWDRQGYEQYF
few	TRBD1	TRBV7-6	TRBJ2-5	TGTGCCAGCAGCCCGACAGGGGGGTACCAAGAGACCCAGTACTTC	CASSPTGGYQETQYF
NA	TRBD1	TRBV27	TRBJ1-2	TGTGCCAGCAGTTTATTCCAGGGGGTAGGCTACACCTTC	CASSLFQGVGYTF
NA	NA	TRBV27	TRBJ1-1	TGTGCCAGCAGTTTAGTTAGGAGCACTGAAGCTTTCTTT	CASSLVRSTEAFF
NA	NA	TRBV11-1	TRBJ2-1	TGTGCCAGCAGCCAGGGGTTCAATGAGCAGTTCTTC	CASSQGFNEQFF
NA	TRBD1	TRBV5-1	TRBJ1-1	TGCGCCAGCAGCCGGGACAGGGGGCCTAACACTGAAGCTTTCTTT	CASSRDRGPNTEAFF
few	TRBD1	TRBV7-9	TRBJ1-1	TGTGCCAGCAGCACACAGGGGGCGGACACTGAAGCTTTCTTT	CASSTQGADTEAFF
NA	TRBD1	TRBV28	TRBJ1-2	TGTGCCAGCAGGACAGGGGAGGGGTATGGCTACACCTTC	CASRTGEGYGYTF
NA	NA	TRBV6-5	TRBJ1-3	TGTGCCAGCAGTCGCTACTGGAGCTCTGGAAACACCATATATTTT	CASSRYWSSGNTIYF
NA	TRBD1	TRBV14	TRBJ2-7	TGTGCCAGCCGCCTTTCAGGGGGAAGCGGCGAGCAGTACTTC	CASRLSGGSGEQYF
NA	NA	TRBV1	TRBJ1-2	TGCACCTCAACCACAGGGGCCTATGGCTACACCTTC	CTSTTGAYGYTF
NA	NA	TRBV4-1	TRBJ1-6	TGCGCCAGCAGGGTTCTGGGACGAGATTCACCCCTCCACTTT	CASRVLGRDSPLHF
once	NA	TRBV28	TRBJ2-3	TGTGCCAGCAGTTCCCGTTTCACCGGGGCAGATACGCAGTATTTT	CASSSRFTGADTQYF
NA	NA	TRBV28	TRBJ1-2	TGTGCCAGCAACACCGGGACGTCTTATGGCTACACCTTC	CASNTGTSYGYTF
once	NA	TRBV7-2	TRBJ1-1	TGTGCCAGCAGCTCGGAAGACATAGGTGGGGGGGCTGAAGCTTTCTTT	CASSSEDIGGGAEAFF
NA	NA	TRBV2	TRBJ1-2	TGTGCCAGCACCCGGGGGGAAGGGAACTATGGCTACACCTTC	CASTRGEGNYGYTF
NA	NA	TRBV5-4	TRBJ2-3	TGTGCCAGCAGCTCAAGACTGGGAAGCACAGATACGCAGTATTTT	CASSSRLGSTDTQYF
NA	NA	TRBV6-5	TRBJ2-3	TGTGCCAGCAGGGCCCGGGAGATGAGCACAGATACGCAGTATTTT	CASRAREMSTDTQYF
NA	NA	TRBV28	TRBJ1-1	TGTGCCAGCAGTTTAGAAACTGAAGCTTTCTTT	CASSLETEAFF